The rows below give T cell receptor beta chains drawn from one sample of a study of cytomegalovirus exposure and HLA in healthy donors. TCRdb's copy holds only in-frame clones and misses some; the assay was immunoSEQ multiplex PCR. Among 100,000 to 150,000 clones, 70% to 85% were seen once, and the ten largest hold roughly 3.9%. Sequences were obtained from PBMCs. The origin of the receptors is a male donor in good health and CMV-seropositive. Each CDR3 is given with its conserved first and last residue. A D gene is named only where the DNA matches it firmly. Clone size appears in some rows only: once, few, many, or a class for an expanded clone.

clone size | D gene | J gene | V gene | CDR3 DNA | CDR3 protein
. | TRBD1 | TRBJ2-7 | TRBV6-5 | TGTGCCAGCGGAAGACAGGGCGTCTACGAGCAGTACTTC | CASGRQGVYEQYF
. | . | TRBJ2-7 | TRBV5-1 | TGCGCCAGCCACTCGGGCGGGGTAAGCTCCTACGAGCAGTACTTC | CASHSGGVSSYEQYF
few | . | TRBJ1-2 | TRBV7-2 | TGTGCCAGCAGGGGAGTGGGTGGCTATGGCTACACCTTC | CASRGVGGYGYTF
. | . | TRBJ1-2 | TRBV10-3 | TGTGCCATCGGAGGGACGCAGCAGAACTATGGCTACACCTTC | CAIGGTQQNYGYTF
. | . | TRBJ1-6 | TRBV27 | TGTGCCAGCAGTTTAAGTAATCGCCAGAAACAGCATTCGACACCCCTCCACTTT | CASSLSNRQKQHSTPLHF
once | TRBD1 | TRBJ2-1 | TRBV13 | TGTGCCAGCAGCTTAGGGAAACGGACAGGGCGCAATGAGCAGTTCTTC | CASSLGKRTGRNEQFF
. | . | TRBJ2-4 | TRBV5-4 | TGTGCCAGCAGCTTGGAACAGGGTATCAGTGGAAACAGTCAGTACTTC | CASSLEQGISGNSQYF
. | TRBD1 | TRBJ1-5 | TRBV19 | TGTGCCAGTAGTACTGCAGGCGGACAGGGACCTCAGCCCCAGCATTTT | CASSTAGGQGPQPQHF
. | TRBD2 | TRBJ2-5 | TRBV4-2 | TGTGCCAGCAGCCAAGAAGGGACTAGCGGGGGCCAAGAGACCCAGTACTTC | CASSQEGTSGGQETQYF
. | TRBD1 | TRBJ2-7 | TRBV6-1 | TGTGCCAGCAGGGAAGGGACAGGGGGCACTTACTCCGAGCAGTACTTC | CASREGTGGTYSEQYF
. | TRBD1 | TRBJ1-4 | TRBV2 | TGTGCCAGCAGGGTACAGGGGGAGTATGAAAAACTGTTTTTT | CASRVQGEYEKLFF
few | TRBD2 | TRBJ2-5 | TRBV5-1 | TGCGCCAGCAGCTGGGTAGCGGGAGTAATCGGAGAGACCCAGTACTTC | CASSWVAGVIGETQYF
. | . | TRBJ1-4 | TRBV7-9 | TGTGCCAGCAGCTTTTCCGTAGAGAGTGAAAAACTGTTTTTT | CASSFSVESEKLFF
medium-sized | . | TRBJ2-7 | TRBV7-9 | TGTGCCAGCAGCTTAGGCGTTTACGAGCAGTACTTC | CASSLGVYEQYF
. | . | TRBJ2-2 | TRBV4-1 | TGCGCCAGCAGCCTATCAGGGACCGGGGAGCTGTTTTTT | CASSLSGTGELFF
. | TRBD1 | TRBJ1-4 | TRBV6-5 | TGTGCCAGCAGTTCACTGGCGGGACAGGGCAATGAAAAACTGTTTTTT | CASSSLAGQGNEKLFF
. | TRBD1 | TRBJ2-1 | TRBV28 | TGTGCCAGCAGTATTGTACAGGGGGGAGTTGAGCAGTTCTTC | CASSIVQGGVEQFF
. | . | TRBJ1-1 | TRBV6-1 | TGTGCCAGCAGGGCACAGGGGAACACTGAAGCTTTCTTT | CASRAQGNTEAFF